Following are 16 T cell receptor beta chains from one sample sequenced in a study of CD8+ T cells in alopecia areata (dated by TCRdb to the late 2010s). Reading the label with the study, this specimen's time point is: baseline before oral tofacitinib. Libraries were constructed by the immunoSEQ multiplex PCR assay. RNA was extracted from all samples and reverse transcribed into cDNA as template for TCR sequencing. TCRdb re-hosts the immuneACCESS table, in-frame sequences only. Its copies lack some clones; in the studies checked, an unresolved V gene accounts for under half of them, and the cause for the rest is not known. In all, the sample holds about 120,000 clones, and almost 50% of those were seen once. Around 20% of the sample is taken by the ten largest. Material: CD8+ T cells sorted from blood, obtained at week 0. The receptors stem from a human donor with alopecia areata.

This clone was detected only a few times. The rearrangement links TRBV14 to TRBJ2-3; TRBD1 matches at 12 bases. CDR3 length: 17 amino acids. CDR1 SGHDN and CDR2 FVKESK come from the germline V gene. V dropped 2 bases and J dropped 3; count of bases not matched to a gene: 6. The CDR3 loop is CASSQSGTGGLTDTQYF. The DNA for the CDR3 is TGTGCCAGCAGCCAATCCGGGACAGGGGGCCTAACAGATACGCAGTATTTT.

The V gene is TRBV13, the J gene TRBJ1-2, with 9 bases lining up with TRBD1. V lost 5 bases, J lost 7 bases, and 8 bases stayed unmatched. This CDR3 is built from 14 residues. Germline loops: CDR1 PRHDT, CDR2 FYEKMQ (reference sequence). CDR3 in DNA: TGTGCCAGCAGCCCGGATCGACAGGGGGTTGGCTACACCTTC. It encodes CASSPDRQGVGYTF.

This clone has more than one count but fewer than ten. Here the CDR3 DNA reads TGTGCCAGCTCACTACAGGGGGACTATGGCTACACCTTC. Translation: CASSLQGDYGYTF. The gene calls are TRBV18 and TRBJ1-2, with 8 bases aligning to TRBD1. The CDR3 runs 13 residues. V gave up 4 bases and J gave up 3 bases; unmatched junction bases: 1. The germline CDR1 and CDR2 sequences are KGHSH and LQKENI.

The chain recombines TRBV30 with TRBJ2-7, with D hard to call. CDR1 is GTSNPN, CDR2 SVGIG, per germline (reference sequence). The CDR3 length is 12 residues. V lost 2 bases, J lost 2 bases, and 7 bases lay in between. This chain's CDR3 is CAWSPGTYEQYF. The CDR3 DNA follows: TGTGCCTGGAGTCCCGGAACCTACGAGCAGTACTTC.

The chain links TRBV11-2 to TRBJ2-7, with TRBD1 matching 10 bases. The CDR3 spans 14 residues. After removal of 7 bases from V and 2 bases from J, the junction contained 5 bases not matched to a gene. The germline V gene has CDR1 SGHAT and CDR2 FQNNGV. The CDR3, as DNA: TGTGCCAGCAACCCTGGGACAGGGGCCTACGAGCAGTACTTC. Translating it yields CASNPGTGAYEQYF.

This chain connects TRBV6-6 to TRBJ2-3; 8 nucleotides align to TRBD2. CDR3 size: 14 residues. Germline loops: CDR1 MNHNY, CDR2 SVGAGI (reference sequence). V lost 3 bases, J lost 1 base, and 0 bases stayed unmatched. The CDR3 spells CASSYSGGTDTQYF. The CDR3 DNA is TGTGCCAGCAGTTATAGCGGGGGCACAGATACGCAGTATTTT.

The J gene is TRBJ1-5, the V gene TRBV5-6; no firm D call. This CDR3 region has 14 residues. V was pared by 2 bases and J by 3 bases, with 9 bases between. Germline V lookup: CDR1 SGHDT, CDR2 YYEEEE. The CDR3 spells CASSFQGVNQPQHF. The CDR3 DNA follows: TGTGCCAGCAGCTTTCAAGGAGTCAATCAGCCCCAGCATTTT.

The chain carries TRBV4-3 and TRBJ2-7, with D perhaps TRBD1 (6 bases). The CDR3 runs to 15 residues. The germline CDR1 and CDR2 sequences are LGHNA and YSLEER. V dropped 1 base and J dropped 2 bases, with 12 bases sitting between them. The CDR3 DNA reads as TGCGCCAGCAGCCAAGCCACAGGGCTGGCCTACGAGCAGTACTTC. Translation: CASSQATGLAYEQYF.

The rearrangement links TRBV9 to TRBJ2-3, with TRBD2 matching over 12 bases. The CDR3 sequence is 17 residues long. The germline V gene has CDR1 SGDLS and CDR2 YYNGEE. V was pared by 2 bases and J by 5 bases, with 9 bases of the junction left unmatched. DNA of the CDR3: TGTGCCAGCAGCGTCGGACTAGCGGGGACGCGGGTAGATACGCAGTATTTT. Its translation is CASSVGLAGTRVDTQYF.

The chain is built from TRBV4-3 and TRBJ1-2, with TRBD1 matching over 7 bases. This CDR3 comprises 14 residues. Germline lookup yields CDR1 LGHNA and CDR2 YSLEER. V shed 5 bases and J 3 bases; nucleotides not matched to a gene: 6. The CDR3 loop reads CASSEVGTDYGYTF. The CDR3 nucleotides are TGCGCCAGCAGCGAAGTCGGGACAGACTATGGCTACACCTTC.

As regards this clone: Other DNA sequences from this sample encode an identical CDR3 as well. The genes are TRBV13 and TRBJ2-7; D call uncertain. The germline V gene has CDR1 PRHDT and CDR2 FYEKMQ (reference sequence). The V end was cut by 5 bases, the J end by 3 bases, with 5 bases between. The CDR3 has 11 residues. In nucleotides, the CDR3 is TGTGCCAGCAGCGTTAGCTACGAGCAGTACTTC. This sequence encodes CASSVSYEQYF.

Points on this clone: A clone one base away is much larger, so this may be a read error. This rearrangement joins TRBV5-1 to TRBJ1-1; TRBD1 is a possible D gene (5 bases). The CDR3 totals 14 residues. The germline CDR1 and CDR2 sequences are SGHRS and YFSETQ. Trimming removed 0 bases at V and 4 bases at J, with 10 bases between. The CDR3 sequence: CASSLGRRGTEAFF. The CDR3 DNA is TGCGCCAGCAGCTTGGGGAGGAGGGGCACTGAAGCTTTCTTT.

This sequence joins TRBV30 and TRBJ2-2, with D perhaps TRBD1 or TRBD2 (5 bases each). Trimming pared 3 bases from V and 5 bases from J, leaving 16 bases between. The CDR3 totals 15 residues. Germline loops: CDR1 GTSNPN, CDR2 SVGIG (reference sequence). CDR3 in amino acids: CAWRYSGTLTGELFF. Written as DNA, the CDR3 is TGTGCCTGGAGGTATTCCGGGACGCTAACCGGGGAGCTGTTTTTT.

The chain combines TRBV4-1 with TRBJ2-7, with D tentatively TRBD1 (6 bases). Trimming stripped 0 bases from V and 3 bases from J, with 12 bases between. Germline CDR1 MGHRA, CDR2 YSYEKL. The CDR3 runs to 15 residues. The CDR3 region has the DNA TGCGCCAGCAGCCAAGATCGGGACATCTTCTACGAGCAGTACTTC. Encoded protein: CASSQDRDIFYEQYF.

This sequence joins TRBV13 and TRBJ2-1; D gene uncertain. Per the germline V gene, CDR1 is PRHDT and CDR2 is FYEKMQ (reference sequence). The CDR3 is made up of 13 amino acids. Trimming took off 1 base at V and 7 bases at J, with 8 bases between the two ends. This CDR3 is CASSLVGGNEQFF. CDR3 sequence (DNA): TGTGCCAGCAGCTTAGTGGGCGGAAATGAGCAGTTCTTC.

The table lists this clone with a few counts. The chain uses TRBV11-2 and TRBJ2-1, with 8 bases matching TRBD1. Looked up from germline, CDR1 is SGHAT and CDR2 is FQNNGV. V was pared by 1 base and J by 7 bases, with 6 bases of the junction left unmatched. The CDR3 has 15 residues. This chain's CDR3 is CASSLVPGGRNEQFF. The CDR3, as DNA: TGTGCCAGCAGCTTAGTTCCAGGGGGCAGGAATGAGCAGTTCTTC.